The source of this T cell receptor beta chain is a study of Ad26.COV2.S vaccination and SARS-CoV-2 variants. At the level of the study: Participants got Ad26.COV2.S intramuscularly, once or twice 56 days apart. Notes on the study in general: Using TCR breadth and depth analyses may have led to underestimated total T cell responses.

The CDR3 is made up of 14 amino acids. Germline CDR1 SNHLY, CDR2 FYNNEI. V was clipped by 0 bases and J by 2 bases, with 7 bases between them. Treatment in this sample: approximately 18 received Ad26.COV2.S at low or high dose, single or two shots; 5 received placebo; per-sample allocation not given. The samples date from day 63 after the first vaccine or placebo injection. Built on an Ad26 vector, the vaccine expressed Wuhan-strain SARS-CoV-2 spike. Concerning this clone: Its cognate antigen is unknown.

TCRdb keeps only in-frame clones here, not all; method: immunoSEQ multiplex PCR. The sample carries over 300,000 clones, 83% recorded once. This sample comprised peripheral blood, obtained in a trial of Ad26.COV2.S vaccine versus placebo. The receptor comes from a person aged 18-60 years who received the Ad26.COV2.S COVID-19 vaccine or a placebo. This chain links TRBV2 with TRBJ2-5; D is uncertain. CDR3 sequence (DNA): TGTGCCAGCAGTGAAGCGGGATTTCAAGAGACCCAGTACTTC. The encoded protein is CASSEAGFQETQYF.